The 5 T cell receptor beta chains in this list originate from one sample, sequenced in a study of T-cell reconstitution after alpha-beta-depleted transplantation in children. Researchers prepared the TCRbeta library using unique molecular identifiers, the study reports. From the PCR reads, TCRdb called clonotypes with MiXCR, one entry per CDR3 protein. The table shows about 400,000 distinct CDR3 sequences, with 10% to 15% occurring only once. Sequencing was performed on PBMCs, taken from the stem cell graft. All receptors derive from a human donor who donated a stem cell graft to a child with Fanconi anemia.

The J gene is TRBJ1-1, the V gene TRBV7-6; 7 bases are a match to TRBD1. V trimming: 3 bases; J trimming: 1 base; junction bases outside the gene matches: 11. The CDR3 contains 17 residues. Germline values: CDR1 SGHVS, CDR2 FNYEAQ. The CDR3 loop is CASSLILKGQTNTEAFF. In DNA form, the CDR3 reads TGTGCCAGCAGCTTGATCCTCAAGGGACAGACGAACACTGAAGCTTTCTTT.

This clonotype was found a few times. The DNA of the CDR3 is TGCGCCAGCAGCCAAGCTGACAGGGACCAAGAGACCCAGTACTTC. Amino acids: CASSQADRDQETQYF. The chain recombines TRBV4-1 with TRBJ2-5; TRBD1 matches at 7 bases. This CDR3 has 15 amino acids. V lost 1 base to trimming and J lost 0 bases; unmatched junction nucleotides: 2. Germline V lookup: CDR1 MGHRA, CDR2 YSYEKL.

V usage is TRBV6-1 and J usage is TRBJ1-1; no definite D call. V lost 4 bases to trimming and J lost 4 bases, with 13 bases between them. Germline values: CDR1 MNHNS, CDR2 SASEGT. This CDR3 comprises 14 residues. In DNA, the CDR3 is TGTGCCAGCAGTGTCGTCCGGACTTCCACTGAAGCTTTCTTT. Translating it yields CASSVVRTSTEAFF.

A single count supports this clonotype. Germline and junction disagree at one end, which may indicate a read error. The chain joins TRBV5-4 to TRBJ2-1; D may be TRBD2 (5 bases). Germline V lookup: CDR1 SGHNT, CDR2 YYREEE (reference sequence). The length of the CDR3 is 13 residues. CDR3 DNA: TGTGCCAGCAGCGCACGGGCGGGCAATGAGCGGTTCTTC. It yields the protein CASSARAGNERFF. Together with reference TRBV5-4 and TRBJ2-1, the CDR3 gives the full variable domain: ETGVTQSPTHLIKTRGQQVTLRCSSQSGHNTVSWYQQALGQGPQFIFQYYREEENGRGNFPPRFSGLQFPNYSSELNVNALELDDSALYLCASSARAGNERFFGPGTRLTVL.

This clonotype was seen only a few times. This CDR3 is CSAPDRGVTEAFF. For the CDR3, the DNA is TGCAGTGCCCCCGACCGGGGTGTCACTGAAGCTTTCTTT. The chain couples TRBV20-1 to TRBJ1-1, with unresolved D. Germline CDR1 and CDR2: DFQATT and SNEGSKA (reference sequence). The CDR3 length is 13 residues. V was trimmed by 6 bases and J by 4 bases, leaving 15 bases between them.